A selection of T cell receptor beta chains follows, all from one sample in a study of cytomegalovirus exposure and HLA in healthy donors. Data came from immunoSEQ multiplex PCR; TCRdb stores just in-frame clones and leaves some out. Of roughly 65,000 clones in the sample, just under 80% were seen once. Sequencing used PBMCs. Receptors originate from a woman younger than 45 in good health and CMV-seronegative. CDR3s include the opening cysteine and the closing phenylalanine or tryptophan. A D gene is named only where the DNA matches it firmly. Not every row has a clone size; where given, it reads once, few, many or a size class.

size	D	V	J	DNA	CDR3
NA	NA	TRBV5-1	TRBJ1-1	TGCGCCAGCAGCCTGTCTGGGGGGACGGTAGCTGAAGCTTTCTTT	CASSLSGGTVAEAFF
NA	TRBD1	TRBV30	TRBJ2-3	TGTGCCTGGAATATGGCAGGGGGTACAGATACGCAGTATTTT	CAWNMAGGTDTQYF
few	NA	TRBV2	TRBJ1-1	TGTGCCAGCAGTGAACGGGCCCCTACAGGGTCCACTGAAGCTTTCTTT	CASSERAPTGSTEAFF
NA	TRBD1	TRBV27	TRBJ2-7	TGTGCCAGCACACCCGGGACAGGGCCCTACGAGCAGTACTTC	CASTPGTGPYEQYF
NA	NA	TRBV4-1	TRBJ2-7	TGCGCCAGCAGCCAAGGAGGCCTCGGCAGACCCTACGAGCAGTACTTC	CASSQGGLGRPYEQYF
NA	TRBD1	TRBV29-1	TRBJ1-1	TGCAGCGTTCACGCTGACAGGGCTAACACTGAAGCTTTCTTT	CSVHADRANTEAFF
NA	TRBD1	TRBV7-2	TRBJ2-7	TGTGCCAGCAGCTTAAGGCAGGGACAGGGCCAACGGAACTACGAGCAGTACTTC	CASSLRQGQGQRNYEQYF
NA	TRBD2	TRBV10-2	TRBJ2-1	TGCGCCAGCATGAGCGGGGCCTACAATGAGCAGTTCTTC	CASMSGAYNEQFF
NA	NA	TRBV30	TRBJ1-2	TGTGCCTGGAGTGCCCGGCGGCAGCACTATGGCTACACCTTC	CAWSARRQHYGYTF
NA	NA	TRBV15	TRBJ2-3	TGTGCCACCAGCAGAGACACTTCTAGCACAGATACGCAGTATTTT	CATSRDTSSTDTQYF
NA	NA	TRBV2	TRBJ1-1	TGTGCCAGCAAAAAGAGACAGAACACTGAAGCTTTCTTT	CASKKRQNTEAFF
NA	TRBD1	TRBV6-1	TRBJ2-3	TGTGCCAGCAGTGATACGTGGGACAGGACAGGCCCCGCGGGGGATACGCAGTATTTT	CASSDTWDRTGPAGDTQYF
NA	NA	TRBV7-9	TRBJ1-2	TGTGCCAGCAGCCAGGACAGATTTTATGGCTACACCTTC	CASSQDRFYGYTF
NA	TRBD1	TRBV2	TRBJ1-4	TGTGCCAGCCTTGACAGGGGCACAACTAATGAAAAACTGTTTTTT	CASLDRGTTNEKLFF